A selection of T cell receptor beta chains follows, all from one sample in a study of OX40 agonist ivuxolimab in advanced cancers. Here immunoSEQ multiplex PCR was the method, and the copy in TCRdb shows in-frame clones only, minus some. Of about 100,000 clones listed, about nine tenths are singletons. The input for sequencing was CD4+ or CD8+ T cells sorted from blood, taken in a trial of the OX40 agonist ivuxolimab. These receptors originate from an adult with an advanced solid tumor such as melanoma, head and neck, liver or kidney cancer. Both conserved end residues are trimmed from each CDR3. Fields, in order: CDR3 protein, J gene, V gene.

CDR3: ASSFTSGRANTGELF
J: TRBJ2-2
V: TRBV7-8

CDR3: ASSFRTQGETQY
J: TRBJ2-5
V: TRBV5-1

CDR3: ASSPGGQRNSPLH
J: TRBJ1-6
V: TRBV6-6

CDR3: ASRSPGDHQPQH
J: TRBJ1-5
V: TRBV28

CDR3: ASSEFEQYGYT
J: TRBJ1-2
V: TRBV10-1

CDR3: ASTESPRGDNEQF
J: TRBJ2-1
V: TRBV6-5

CDR3: ASRGDRVKSNQPQH
J: TRBJ1-5
V: TRBV2

CDR3: AWDPNLNYGYT
J: TRBJ1-2
V: TRBV30

CDR3: ASSFHPGQRNEKLF
J: TRBJ1-4
V: TRBV4-1

CDR3: ASDRHNEQF
J: TRBJ2-1
V: TRBV2

CDR3: ASSLAGSRNQPQH
J: TRBJ1-5
V: TRBV5-1

CDR3: ASSLTVSGAGELF
J: TRBJ2-2
V: TRBV5-1

CDR3: ASRVSTPVNSNQPQH
J: TRBJ1-5
V: TRBV19

CDR3: SVLQGAYGGAF
J: TRBJ1-1
V: TRBV29-1

CDR3: ASSSLLGGVYDNEQF
J: TRBJ2-1
V: TRBV19

CDR3: ASSLLPGPYGYT
J: TRBJ1-2
V: TRBV7-2

CDR3: ASSSPGGPTYEQY
J: TRBJ2-7
V: TRBV27